This TCR beta chain was recovered during a study of shared clonotypes between healthy human individuals. Generated by immunoSEQ multiplex PCR, the TCRdb table keeps only in-frame clones and is missing some. The sample has 490,000 or so clones, roughly 85% seen once. Trimming removed 2 bases at V and 7 bases at J, with 11 bases between. CDR1 and CDR2 from the germline V gene are SGHTA and FQGTGA. The CDR3 spans 13 residues. The J gene is TRBJ1-2, the V gene TRBV7-3; D gene uncertain. The origin of this receptor is a woman aged 40-49 years in good health. Some clones in this sample may be carry-over from other donors' samples. The sequencing sample was made of PBMCs. The CDR3 DNA reads as TGTGCCAGCAGCTTAGAAGGGAGAGGTGGCTACACCTTC. Its translation is CASSLEGRGGYTF. The full variable domain, completed using reference TRBV7-3 and TRBJ1-2, is GAGVSQTPSNKVTEKGKYVELRCDPISGHTALYWYRQSLGQGPEFLIYFQGTGAADDSGLPNDRFFAVRPEGSVSTLKIQRTERGDSAVYLCASSLEGRGGYTFGSGTRLTVV.